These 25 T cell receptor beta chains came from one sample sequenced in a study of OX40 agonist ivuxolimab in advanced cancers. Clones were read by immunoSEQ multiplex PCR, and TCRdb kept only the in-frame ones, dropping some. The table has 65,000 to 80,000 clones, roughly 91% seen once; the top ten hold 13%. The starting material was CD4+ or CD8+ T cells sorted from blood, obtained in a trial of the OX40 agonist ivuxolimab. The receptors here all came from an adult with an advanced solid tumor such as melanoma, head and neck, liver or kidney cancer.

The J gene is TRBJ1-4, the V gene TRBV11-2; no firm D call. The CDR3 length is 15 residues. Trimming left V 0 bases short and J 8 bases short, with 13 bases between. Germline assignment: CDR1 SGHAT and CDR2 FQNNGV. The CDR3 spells CASSLDVESREKLFF. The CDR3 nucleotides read TGTGCCAGCAGCTTAGATGTGGAGTCGCGAGAAAAACTGTTTTTT.

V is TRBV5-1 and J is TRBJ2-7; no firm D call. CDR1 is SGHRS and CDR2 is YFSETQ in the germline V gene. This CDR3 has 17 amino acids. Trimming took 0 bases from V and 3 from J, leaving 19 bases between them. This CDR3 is CASSLGIQGAKGYEQYF. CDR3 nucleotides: TGCGCCAGCAGCTTGGGGATACAAGGCGCGAAAGGCTACGAGCAGTACTTC.

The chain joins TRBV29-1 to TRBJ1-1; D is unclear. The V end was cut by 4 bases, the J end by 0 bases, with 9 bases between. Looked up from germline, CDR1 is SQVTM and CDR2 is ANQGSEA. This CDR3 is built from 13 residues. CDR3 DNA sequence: TGCAGCGTTGTTATAGGGATGAACACTGAAGCTTTCTTT. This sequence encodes CSVVIGMNTEAFF.

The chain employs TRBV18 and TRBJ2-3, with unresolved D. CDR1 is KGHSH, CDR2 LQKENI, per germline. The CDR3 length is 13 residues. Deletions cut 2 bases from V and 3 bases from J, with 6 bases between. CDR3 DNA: TGTGCCAGCTCACCAGGCCTGACAGATACGCAGTATTTT. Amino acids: CASSPGLTDTQYF.

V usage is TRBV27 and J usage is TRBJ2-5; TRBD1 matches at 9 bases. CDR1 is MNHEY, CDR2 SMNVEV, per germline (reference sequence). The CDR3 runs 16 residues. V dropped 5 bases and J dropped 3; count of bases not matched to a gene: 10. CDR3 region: CASSKLTTGGKETQYF. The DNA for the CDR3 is TGTGCCAGCAGTAAACTAACGACAGGGGGTAAAGAGACCCAGTACTTC.

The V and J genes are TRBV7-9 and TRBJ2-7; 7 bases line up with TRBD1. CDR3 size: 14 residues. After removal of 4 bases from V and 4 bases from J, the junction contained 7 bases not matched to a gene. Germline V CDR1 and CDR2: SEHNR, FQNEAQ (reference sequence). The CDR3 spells CASSWDSKKYEQYF. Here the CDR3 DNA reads TGTGCCAGCAGCTGGGACAGCAAAAAGTACGAGCAGTACTTC.

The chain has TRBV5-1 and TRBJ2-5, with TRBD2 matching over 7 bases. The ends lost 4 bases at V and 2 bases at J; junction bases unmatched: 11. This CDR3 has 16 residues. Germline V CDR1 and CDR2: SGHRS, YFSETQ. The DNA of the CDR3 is TGCGCCAGCAGCCTAAGCGGGACCCCCGAACAAGAGACCCAGTACTTC. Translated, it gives CASSLSGTPEQETQYF.

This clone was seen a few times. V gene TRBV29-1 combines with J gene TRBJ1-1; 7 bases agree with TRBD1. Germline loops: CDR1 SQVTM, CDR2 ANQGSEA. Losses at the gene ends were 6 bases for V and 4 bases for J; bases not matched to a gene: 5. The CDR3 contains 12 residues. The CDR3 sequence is CSVQTGITEAFF. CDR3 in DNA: TGCAGCGTACAGACAGGGATCACTGAAGCTTTCTTT.

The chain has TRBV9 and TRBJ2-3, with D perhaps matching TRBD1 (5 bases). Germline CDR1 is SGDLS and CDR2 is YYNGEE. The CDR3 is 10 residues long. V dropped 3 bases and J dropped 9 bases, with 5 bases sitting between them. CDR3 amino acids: CASSGGTQYF. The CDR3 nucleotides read TGTGCCAGCAGCGGGGGCACGCAGTATTTT. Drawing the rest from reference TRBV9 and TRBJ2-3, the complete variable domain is DSGVTQTPKHLITATGQRVTLRCSPRSGDLSVYWYQQSLDQGLQFLIQYYNGEERAKGNILERFSAQQFPDLHSELNLSSLELGDSALYFCASSGGTQYFGPGTRLTVL.

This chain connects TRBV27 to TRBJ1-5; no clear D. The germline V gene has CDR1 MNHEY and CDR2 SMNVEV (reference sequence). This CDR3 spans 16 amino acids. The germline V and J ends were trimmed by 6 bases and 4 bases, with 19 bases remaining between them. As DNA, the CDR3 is TGTGCCAGCAGCCCTTACAGTGTCCTCATAAATCAGCCCCAGCATTTT. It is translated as CASSPYSVLINQPQHF.

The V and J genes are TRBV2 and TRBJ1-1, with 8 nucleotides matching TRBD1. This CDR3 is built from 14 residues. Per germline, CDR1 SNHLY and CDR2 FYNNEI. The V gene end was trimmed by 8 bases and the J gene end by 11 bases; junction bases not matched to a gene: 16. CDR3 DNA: TGTGCCAGCCCCGGGGGGGCAGGGGGCGCGATGGCTTTCTTT. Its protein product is CASPGGAGGAMAFF.

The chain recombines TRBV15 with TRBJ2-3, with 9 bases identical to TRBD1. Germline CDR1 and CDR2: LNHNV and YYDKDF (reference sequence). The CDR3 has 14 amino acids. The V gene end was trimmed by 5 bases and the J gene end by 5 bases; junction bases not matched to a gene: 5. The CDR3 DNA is TGTGCCACCAGCCCACAGGGGGCCGAAGATACGCAGTATTTT. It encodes CATSPQGAEDTQYF.

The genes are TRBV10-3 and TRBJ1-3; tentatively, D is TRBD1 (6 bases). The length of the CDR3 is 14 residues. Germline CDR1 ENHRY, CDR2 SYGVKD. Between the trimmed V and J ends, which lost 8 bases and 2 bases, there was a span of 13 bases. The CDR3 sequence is CAIGRDIAGNTIYF. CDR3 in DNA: TGTGCCATCGGCAGGGACATAGCTGGAAACACCATATATTTT.

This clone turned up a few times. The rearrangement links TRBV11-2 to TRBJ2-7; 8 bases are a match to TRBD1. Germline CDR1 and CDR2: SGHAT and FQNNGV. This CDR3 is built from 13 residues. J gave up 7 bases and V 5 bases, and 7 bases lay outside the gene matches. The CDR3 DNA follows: TGTGCCAGCAGCGTGGGACAGGTCAGGGAGCAGTACTTC. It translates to CASSVGQVREQYF. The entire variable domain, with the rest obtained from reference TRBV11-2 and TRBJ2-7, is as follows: EAGVAQSPRYKIIEKRQSVAFWCNPISGHATLYWYQQILGQGPKLLIQFQNNGVVDDSQLPKDRFSAERLKGVDSTLKIQPAKLEDSAVYLCASSVGQVREQYFGPGTRLTVT.

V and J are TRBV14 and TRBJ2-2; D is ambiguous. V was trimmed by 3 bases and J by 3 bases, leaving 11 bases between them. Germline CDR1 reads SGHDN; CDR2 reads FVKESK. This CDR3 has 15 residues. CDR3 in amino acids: CASSHWAAYTGELFF. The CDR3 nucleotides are TGTGCCAGCAGCCACTGGGCAGCCTACACCGGGGAGCTGTTTTTT.

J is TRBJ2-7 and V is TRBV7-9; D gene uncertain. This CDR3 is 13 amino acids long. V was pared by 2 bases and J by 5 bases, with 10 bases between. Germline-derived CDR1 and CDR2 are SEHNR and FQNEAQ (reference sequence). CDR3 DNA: TGTGCCAGCAGCTTACAGGATTTAAACGAGCAGTACTTC. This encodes CASSLQDLNEQYF.

CDR3 nucleotides: TGCGCCAGCAGCCATTCGGACCTCCCCTACGAGCAGTACTTC. This encodes CASSHSDLPYEQYF. The chain couples TRBV4-1 to TRBJ2-7, with no clear D. V lost 3 bases, J lost 2 bases, and 11 bases lay in between. The CDR3 is made up of 14 amino acids. CDR1 is MGHRA, CDR2 YSYEKL, per germline.

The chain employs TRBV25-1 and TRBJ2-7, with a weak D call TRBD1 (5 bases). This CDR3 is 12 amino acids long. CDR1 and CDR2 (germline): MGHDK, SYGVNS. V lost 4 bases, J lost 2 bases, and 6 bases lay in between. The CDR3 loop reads CASSATAYEQYF. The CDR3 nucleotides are TGTGCCAGCAGTGCGACAGCCTACGAGCAGTACTTC.

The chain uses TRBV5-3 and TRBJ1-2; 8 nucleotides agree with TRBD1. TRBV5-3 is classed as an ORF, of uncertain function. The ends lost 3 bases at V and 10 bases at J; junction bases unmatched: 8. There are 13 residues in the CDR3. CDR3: CARSSGQGCYYTF. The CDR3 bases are TGTGCCAGAAGCTCCGGACAGGGATGTTACTACACCTTC.

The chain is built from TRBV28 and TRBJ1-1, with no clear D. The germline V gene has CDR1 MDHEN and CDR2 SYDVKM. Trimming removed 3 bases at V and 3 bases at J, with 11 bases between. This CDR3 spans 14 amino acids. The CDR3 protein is CASSFGEAYTEAFF. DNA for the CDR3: TGTGCCAGCAGTTTCGGGGAGGCGTACACTGAAGCTTTCTTT. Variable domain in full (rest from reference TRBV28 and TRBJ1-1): DVKVTQSSRYLVKRTGEKVFLECVQDMDHENMFWYRQDPGLGLRLIYFSYDVKMKEKGDIPEGYSVSREKKERFSLILESASTNQTSMYLCASSFGEAYTEAFFGQGTRLTVV.

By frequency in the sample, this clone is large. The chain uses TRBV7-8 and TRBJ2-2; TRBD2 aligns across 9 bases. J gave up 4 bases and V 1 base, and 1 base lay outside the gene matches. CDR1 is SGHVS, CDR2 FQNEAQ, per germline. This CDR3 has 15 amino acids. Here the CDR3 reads CASSLEAGGTGELFF. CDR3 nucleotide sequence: TGTGCCAGCAGCTTAGAAGCGGGAGGCACCGGGGAGCTGTTTTTT.

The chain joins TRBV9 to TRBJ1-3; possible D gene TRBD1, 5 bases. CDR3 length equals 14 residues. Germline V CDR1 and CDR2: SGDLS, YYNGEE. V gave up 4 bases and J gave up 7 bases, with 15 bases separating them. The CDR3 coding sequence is TGTGCCAGCAGCTCCCCCTCCCGGGGGAACACCATATATTTT. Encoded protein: CASSSPSRGNTIYF.

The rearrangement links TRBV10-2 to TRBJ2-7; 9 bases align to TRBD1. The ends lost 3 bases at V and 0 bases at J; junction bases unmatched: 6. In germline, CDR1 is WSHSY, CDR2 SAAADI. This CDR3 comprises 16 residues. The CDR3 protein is CASSDFGTGSSYEQYF. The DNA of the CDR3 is TGCGCCAGCAGTGATTTTGGGACAGGGTCCTCCTACGAGCAGTACTTC.

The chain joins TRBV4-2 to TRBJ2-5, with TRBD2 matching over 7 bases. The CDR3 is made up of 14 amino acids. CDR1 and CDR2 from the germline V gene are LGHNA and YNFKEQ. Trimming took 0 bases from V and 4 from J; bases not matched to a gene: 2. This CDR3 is CASSQDSSGETQYF. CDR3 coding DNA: TGTGCCAGCAGCCAAGATTCTAGCGGAGAGACCCAGTACTTC.

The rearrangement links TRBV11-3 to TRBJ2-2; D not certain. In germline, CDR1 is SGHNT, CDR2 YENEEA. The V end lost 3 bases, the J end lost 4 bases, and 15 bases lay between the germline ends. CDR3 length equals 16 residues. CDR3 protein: CASSFRYAGGTGELFF. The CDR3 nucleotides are TGTGCCAGCAGCTTTAGATACGCAGGCGGCACCGGGGAGCTGTTTTTT.